The 10 T cell receptor beta chains reported below all come from one sample, sequenced in a study of tumor-infiltrating lymphocytes in primary liver carcinoma. Unsorted whole blood served as the source of blood RNA, and germline DNA was extracted as well. TCR beta cDNA was made from approximately 500 ng total RNA with a constant-region primer. Each TCR beta library was derived from three nested multiplex PCR rounds that employed slightly modified ARM-PCR. TRBV1-TRBV30 forward and Cbeta reverse primers drove the first two roughly 11-cycle rounds. TCRdb passed the multiplex PCR reads through MiXCR, listing each CDR3 protein once. The sample records about 200,000 distinct CDR3 sequences, almost 65% being singletons. Specimen: peripheral blood. Source of these receptors: a woman in her sixties with primary liver carcinoma and hepatitis B virus infection.

A few counts support this clonotype. V and J are TRBV28 and TRBJ2-2; no reliable D call. This CDR3 contains 12 residues. V dropped 7 bases and J dropped 5 bases, with 8 bases sitting between them. Germline CDR1 is MDHEN and CDR2 is SYDVKM. CDR3 residues: CASKFMTGELFF. The CDR3 DNA reads as TGTGCCAGCAAATTTATGACCGGGGAGCTGTTTTTT.

This clonotype was recorded at least ten times. This chain joins TRBV6-1 and TRBJ1-2; maybe TRBD1 (5 bases). The CDR3 consists of 16 residues. Germline V lookup: CDR1 MNHNS, CDR2 SASEGT. V was clipped by 7 bases and J by 5 bases, with 23 bases between them. The CDR3 DNA is TGTGCCAGCATTAGTGACTTGGGGCCAAGCGGTTATGGCTACACCTTC. Translation gives CASISDLGPSGYGYTF.

About this clonotype itself: Germline is not matched at one junction end, which may reflect a read error. The rearrangement links TRBV11-2 to TRBJ2-5; D uncertain. The CDR3 loop spans 16 amino acids. Germline CDR1 and CDR2: SGHAT and FQNNGV. In nucleotides, the CDR3 is TGTGCCAGCAACTTAGTGTCAGGAGCCCTCCAAGAGACCCAGTACTTC. This gives the protein CASNLVSGALQETQYF.

Regarding this clonotype: Being one base from a much bigger clone, this may be a read error. The V gene is TRBV5-5, the J gene TRBJ1-1; TRBD1 might be the D (6 bases). Germline V gives CDR1 SGHKS, CDR2 YYEKEE (reference sequence). This CDR3 spans 14 amino acids. Trimming removed 3 bases at V and 6 bases at J, with 15 bases between. The CDR3 nucleotides are TGTGCCAGCAGCTCGCCAGGGGTTAACGCTGAAGCTTTCTTT. This sequence encodes CASSSPGVNAEAFF.

This clonotype was recorded many times. This chain connects TRBV29-1 to TRBJ1-4; TRBD1 might be the D (5 bases). The length of the CDR3 is 14 residues. Per germline, CDR1 SQVTM and CDR2 ANQGSEA. Trimming stripped 6 bases from V and 6 bases from J, with 17 bases between. The chain's CDR3 is CSVAPQGLDEKLFF. In DNA, the CDR3 is TGCAGCGTAGCTCCCCAGGGTCTGGATGAAAAACTGTTTTTT.

This clonotype was seen ten or more times. The chain links TRBV4-2 to TRBJ2-5, with TRBD1 matching 9 bases. Looked up from germline, CDR1 is LGHNA and CDR2 is YNFKEQ. Germline trimming cut 8 bases from V and 4 bases from J; bases unmatched to any gene: 8. The CDR3 covers 14 residues. CDR3 sequence (DNA): TGTGCCAGCCGGGGACAGGGTTACGGAGAGACCCAGTACTTC. Residues: CASRGQGYGETQYF.

The gene calls are TRBV5-4 and TRBJ2-1; no reliable D call. V was trimmed by 2 bases and J by 6 bases, leaving 15 bases between them. Germline CDR1 and CDR2: SGHNT and YYREEE (reference sequence). The CDR3 spans 15 residues. The CDR3 sequence: CASSFLVGRSNEQFF. Here the CDR3 DNA reads TGTGCCAGCAGCTTCTTAGTGGGAAGGTCCAATGAGCAGTTCTTC.

Concerning this clonotype: The junction and the germline gene differ at one end; a read error may be behind it. The chain combines TRBV11-2 with TRBJ1-2; 7 bases fit TRBD1. Germline V gene data show CDR1 as SGHAT and CDR2 as FQNNGV. This CDR3 has 16 amino acids. In DNA, the CDR3 is TGTGCCAGCAACCGAACCGAGCCAGGGGGGAACTATGGCAACACCTTC. This gives the protein CASNRTEPGGNYGNTF.

This clonotype was seen at least ten times. This rearrangement joins TRBV30 to TRBJ1-1; a weak D match, TRBD1 (5 bases). V was shortened by 2 bases and J by 5 bases, with 15 bases between the two germline ends. Germline lookup yields CDR1 GTSNPN and CDR2 SVGIG (reference sequence). CDR3 size: 14 residues. The CDR3 loop is CAWSPQGLWTEAFF. In DNA, the CDR3 is TGTGCCTGGAGTCCCCAGGGATTATGGACTGAAGCTTTCTTT.

As to this clonotype: The junction differs from germline at one of its ends, possibly a read error. This rearrangement joins TRBV7-8 to TRBJ2-1, with 11 nucleotides matching TRBD1. Germline CDR1 SGHVS, CDR2 FQNEAQ. The CDR3 spans 15 residues. CDR3 loop: CAGSKGQGAGNEQFF. In DNA, the CDR3 is TGTGCCGGCAGCAAAGGACAGGGGGCGGGTAATGAGCAGTTCTTC.